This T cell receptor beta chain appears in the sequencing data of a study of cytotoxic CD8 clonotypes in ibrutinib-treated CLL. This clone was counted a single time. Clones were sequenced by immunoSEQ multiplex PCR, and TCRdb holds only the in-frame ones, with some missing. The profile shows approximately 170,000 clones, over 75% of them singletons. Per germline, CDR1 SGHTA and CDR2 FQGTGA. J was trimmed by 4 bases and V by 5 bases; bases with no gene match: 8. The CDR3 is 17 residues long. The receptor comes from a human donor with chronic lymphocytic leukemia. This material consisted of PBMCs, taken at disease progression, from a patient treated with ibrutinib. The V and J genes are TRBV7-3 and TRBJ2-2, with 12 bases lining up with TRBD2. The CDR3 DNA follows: TGTGCCAGCAGCCCCGATAGACTAGCGGGAGTCACCGGGGAGCTGTTTTTT. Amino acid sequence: CASSPDRLAGVTGELFF.